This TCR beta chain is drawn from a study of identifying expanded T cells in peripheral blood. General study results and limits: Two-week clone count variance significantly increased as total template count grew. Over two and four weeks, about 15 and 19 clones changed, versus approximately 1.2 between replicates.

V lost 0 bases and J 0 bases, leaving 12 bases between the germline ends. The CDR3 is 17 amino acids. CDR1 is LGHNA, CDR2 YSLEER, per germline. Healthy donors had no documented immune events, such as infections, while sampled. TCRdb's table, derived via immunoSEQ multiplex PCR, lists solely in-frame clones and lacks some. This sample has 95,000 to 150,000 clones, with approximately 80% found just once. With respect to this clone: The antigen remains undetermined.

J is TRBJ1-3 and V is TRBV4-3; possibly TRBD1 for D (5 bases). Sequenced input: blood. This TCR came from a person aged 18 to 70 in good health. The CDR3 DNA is TGCGCCAGCAGCCAAGAATGGGTGACAGTCTCTGGAAACACCATATATTTT. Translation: CASSQEWVTVSGNTIYF.